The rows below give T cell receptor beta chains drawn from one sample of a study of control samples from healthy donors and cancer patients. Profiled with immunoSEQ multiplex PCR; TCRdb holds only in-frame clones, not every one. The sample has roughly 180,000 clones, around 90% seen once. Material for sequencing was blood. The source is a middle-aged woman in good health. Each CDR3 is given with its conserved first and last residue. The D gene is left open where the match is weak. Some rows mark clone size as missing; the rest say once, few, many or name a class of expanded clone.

TGCGCCAGCAGCCGCGCGGAGGGGGGTGGTGATCAGCCCCAGCATTTT	CASSRAEGGGDQPQHF	NA	TRBJ1-5	NA	TRBV4-1
TGTGCCAGCAGAACCGGGACAGGGTATGGCTACACCTTC	CASRTGTGYGYTF	NA	TRBJ1-2	TRBD1	TRBV6-5
TGTGCCAGCTCCCCGGGGGCTAATGAAAAACTGTTTTTT	CASSPGANEKLFF	NA	TRBJ1-4	NA	TRBV7-3
TGTGCCTCCGGGGGTGCCCGAGAGACCCAGTACTTC	CASGGARETQYF	NA	TRBJ2-5	NA	TRBV19
TGTGCCAGCAGCCCTTCGTCTGTAGGGATTCAGCCCCAGCATTTT	CASSPSSVGIQPQHF	once	TRBJ1-5	NA	TRBV7-9
TGTGCCACCCGAGCCGGACTAGCGGGGTTATACTCCTACAATGAGCAGTTCTTC	CATRAGLAGLYSYNEQFF	once	TRBJ2-1	TRBD2	TRBV3-1/TRBV3-2
TGTGCCAGCGCTCCTTCGGGGTTTCTCTGGCCCCAGCATTTT	CASAPSGFLWPQHF	NA	TRBJ1-5	NA	TRBV27
TGTGCCAGCAGTGACGCCATGACAGGCCACTCGATAGGGGCTGAAGCTTTCTTT	CASSDAMTGHSIGAEAFF	NA	TRBJ1-1	NA	TRBV6-1
TGTGCCAGCAGCGTAGACGACGGCGATTACTCCTACGAGCAGTACTTC	CASSVDDGDYSYEQYF	once	TRBJ2-7	NA	TRBV9
TGTGCCAGCAGCCAGGTTTTAGCGGGGGGGCCAAATGAGCAGTTCTTC	CASSQVLAGGPNEQFF	NA	TRBJ2-1	TRBD2	TRBV3-1/TRBV3-2
TGTGCCAGCATCGACAGGGGCCGGCTCTCTGGAAACACCATATATTTT	CASIDRGRLSGNTIYF	NA	TRBJ1-3	TRBD1	TRBV28
TGTGCCAGCAGTGAATTCGGGACAGGGGCGCCTCAGCCCCAGCATTTT	CASSEFGTGAPQPQHF	NA	TRBJ1-5	TRBD1	TRBV6-1
TGCGCCAGCAGCGGGGTAGCGGACCTCTACGAGCAGTACTTC	CASSGVADLYEQYF	NA	TRBJ2-7	NA	TRBV4-1
TGTGCCAGCAGCCCAATTGACAGGGGCACTGAAGCTTTCTTT	CASSPIDRGTEAFF	NA	TRBJ1-1	TRBD1	TRBV9
TGTGCCAGTAGCCTGTCAGGGGCGGGCAATCAGCCCCAGCATTTT	CASSLSGAGNQPQHF	few	TRBJ1-5	NA	TRBV19
TGTGCCAGCAGCCCTGTCCGGGGCCGCCGAGGTAGTGAGACCCAGTACTTC	CASSPVRGRRGSETQYF	NA	TRBJ2-5	NA	TRBV14
TGCGCCAGCAGCTTGGCCTGGAGAGAAAAACTGTTTTTT	CASSLAWREKLFF	once	TRBJ1-4	NA	TRBV5-1
TGTGCCAGTAGCGACAGGGGGCCGTTTAATTGGCAGTACTTC	CASSDRGPFNWQYF	NA	TRBJ2-7	TRBD1	TRBV19
TGTGCCAGCAGTGACTCCGGGGGGGCATCCGATACGCAGTATTTT	CASSDSGGASDTQYF	NA	TRBJ2-3	TRBD2	TRBV6-4
TGCGCCAGCTCCCCCGACGGGCCCTCGAGGTATGGCTACACCTTC	CASSPDGPSRYGYTF	NA	TRBJ1-2	NA	TRBV23-1
TGTGCCAGCAGTACCCGCCGGGGCCTTTCCTACGAGCAGTACTTC	CASSTRRGLSYEQYF	NA	TRBJ2-7	NA	TRBV5-6
TGTGCCAGCAGTACGACGTACACTAACTATGGCTACACCTTC	CASSTTYTNYGYTF	NA	TRBJ1-2	NA	TRBV6-5
TGTGCCAGCAGTGGATTCCCGGGACAGAGAAACTATGGCTACACCTTC	CASSGFPGQRNYGYTF	NA	TRBJ1-2	TRBD1	TRBV25-1
TGCACTGCGGGGGGGCCGGATGAGCAGTTCTTC	CTAGGPDEQFF	NA	TRBJ2-1	TRBD2	TRBV20-1
TGTGCCAGCAGTTACCGGGCAGGGAGCTCTGAAGCTTTCTTT	CASSYRAGSSEAFF	NA	TRBJ1-1	NA	TRBV6-6
TGTGCCAGTAGTATACTCGGGGGTCTCTCTGGAAACACCATATATTTT	CASSILGGLSGNTIYF	few	TRBJ1-3	NA	TRBV19
TGTGCCAGCAGCCAAGGGGGGGGGACGGCTTACATTCAGTACTTC	CASSQGGGTAYIQYF	NA	TRBJ2-4	TRBD2	TRBV4-2
TGTGCCAGCAGCCTAGAGGGGTCCTCTAACTATGGCTACACCTTC	CASSLEGSSNYGYTF	few	TRBJ1-2	NA	TRBV6-5
TGTGCCAGCCAAGGGAATGAAAAACTGTTTTTT	CASQGNEKLFF	NA	TRBJ1-4	NA	TRBV7-9
TGTGCCAGTACTCGGGACAGGGGAGGAAATGAAAAACTGTTTTTT	CASTRDRGGNEKLFF	NA	TRBJ1-4	TRBD1	TRBV19
TGCAGCGTTGAGAAAATCGCAAACAGGGAGCAGTACTTC	CSVEKIANREQYF	NA	TRBJ2-7	NA	TRBV29-1
TGTGCCAGCAGGAGGATGGGGCAGGGTCGGCAGGATGAAAAACTGTTTTTT	CASRRMGQGRQDEKLFF	NA	TRBJ1-4	NA	TRBV2
TGTGCCAGCAGCTCCCGGGACAGGGAGGTTGAAGCTTTCTTT	CASSSRDREVEAFF	NA	TRBJ1-1	TRBD1	TRBV2
TGTGCCAGCAGGGGGTCGGGCGGACCGGGGGGCTACACCTTC	CASRGSGGPGGYTF	NA	TRBJ1-2	NA	TRBV6-5
TGTGCCAGCAGAAAGAAAAGCGGGGAGACAGATACGCAGTATTTT	CASRKKSGETDTQYF	NA	TRBJ2-3	TRBD2	TRBV7-6
TGTGCCATCAGTGAAGGGGGGAGGTACACTGAAGCTTTCTTT	CAISEGGRYTEAFF	NA	TRBJ1-1	NA	TRBV10-3
TGTGCCAGCAGTGAAAGGGGTCCTTCCAATGAAAAACTGTTTTTT	CASSERGPSNEKLFF	NA	TRBJ1-4	NA	TRBV6-1
TGTGCCAGCAGCTTAGGACAGGGGATGGGAAATGAAAAACTGTTTTTT	CASSLGQGMGNEKLFF	NA	TRBJ1-4	TRBD1	TRBV7-9
TGTGCCAGCAGCTTTCGGGACTTAAATAATTCACCCCTCCACTTT	CASSFRDLNNSPLHF	NA	TRBJ1-6	NA	TRBV21-1
TGTGCCAGCAGCTTATTCGGGGGTCACGAGAATGGCTACACCTTC	CASSLFGGHENGYTF	NA	TRBJ1-2	NA	TRBV5-4
TGTGCCAGCAGTGAAGGGCTTCCGGACACTCCCTACGAGCAGTACTTC	CASSEGLPDTPYEQYF	few	TRBJ2-7	NA	TRBV2
TGCGCCAGCAGTCAGGCCGGGACAGGGATTGCCTACGAGCAGTACTTC	CASSQAGTGIAYEQYF	NA	TRBJ2-7	TRBD1	TRBV23-1
TGTGCCAGAAGCTTGGGGACGGAGATTAACTATGGCTACACCTTC	CARSLGTEINYGYTF	NA	TRBJ1-2	NA	TRBV7-5
TGCGCCAGCAGCCAGGTTTCTTTCTACGAGCAGTACTTC	CASSQVSFYEQYF	NA	TRBJ2-7	NA	TRBV4-1
TGTGCCAGCAGTCGGACAGCTCAAAAACTGTTTTTT	CASSRTAQKLFF	NA	TRBJ1-4	NA	TRBV2
TGCAGCGCCCCGGGACAGACGAACACTGAAGCTTTCTTT	CSAPGQTNTEAFF	NA	TRBJ1-1	TRBD1	TRBV29-1
TGTGCCAGCAGCTTGGGGAACCGATCTTCAGGGGACGAGCAGTACTTC	CASSLGNRSSGDEQYF	NA	TRBJ2-7	NA	TRBV5-8
TGTGCCAGCAGTGACACCGGTGGCAATTCACCCCTCCACTTT	CASSDTGGNSPLHF	NA	TRBJ1-6	NA	TRBV9
TGTGCCAGCAGCCGGGATGGTTGGGTCGAAGTAAAAAGTCCCCTCCACTTT	CASSRDGWVEVKSPLHF	once	TRBJ1-6	NA	TRBV7-9
TGTGCCAGCAGACCCCGAGGAAACTATGGCTACACCTTC	CASRPRGNYGYTF	NA	TRBJ1-2	NA	TRBV5-6
TGTGCCAGTAAGGACAGGGGAAATCAGCCCCAGCATTTT	CASKDRGNQPQHF	NA	TRBJ1-5	TRBD1	TRBV19
TGTGCCAGCAGCCCATACGCGGGGGGGACCTACGAGCAGTACTTC	CASSPYAGGTYEQYF	NA	TRBJ2-7	TRBD2	TRBV7-2